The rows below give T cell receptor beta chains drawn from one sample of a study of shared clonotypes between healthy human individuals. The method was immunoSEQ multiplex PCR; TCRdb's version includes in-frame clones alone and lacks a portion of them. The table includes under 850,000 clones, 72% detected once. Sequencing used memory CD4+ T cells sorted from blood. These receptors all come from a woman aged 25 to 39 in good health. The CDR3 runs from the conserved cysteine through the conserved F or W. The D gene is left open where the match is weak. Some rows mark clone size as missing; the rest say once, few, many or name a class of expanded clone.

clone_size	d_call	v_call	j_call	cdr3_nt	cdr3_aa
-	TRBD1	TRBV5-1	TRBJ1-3	TGCGCCAGCAGTACAGGGGGCGGCGGAAACACCATATATTTT	CASSTGGGGNTIYF
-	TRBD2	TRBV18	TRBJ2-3	TGTGCCAGCTCACCACGCATAGGAGATAGGGAGGGGACAGATACGCAGTATTTT	CASSPRIGDREGTDTQYF
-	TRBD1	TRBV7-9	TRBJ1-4	TGTGCCAGCAGCTCCGACAGGGGGGCTGCTAATGAAAAACTGTTTTTT	CASSSDRGAANEKLFF
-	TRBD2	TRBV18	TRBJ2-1	TGTGCCAGCTCTCGGGCGGCGGGAGTGGATGAGCAGTTCTTC	CASSRAAGVDEQFF
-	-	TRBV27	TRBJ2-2	TGTGCCAGCAGTTTATATAGCTCCACGAACACCGGGGAGCTGTTTTTT	CASSLYSSTNTGELFF
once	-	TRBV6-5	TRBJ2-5	TGTGCCAGCAGTTCACACACCGGGATTGCGAGGACCCAGTACTTC	CASSSHTGIARTQYF
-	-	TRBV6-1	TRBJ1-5	TGTGCCAGCAGTGAAAAAGGGGGGTATCAGCCCCAGCATTTT	CASSEKGGYQPQHF
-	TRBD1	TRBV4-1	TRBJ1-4	TGCGCCAGCAGCCATCCGGGACAGTGGGAGGAGGGTAATGAAAAACTGTTTTTT	CASSHPGQWEEGNEKLFF
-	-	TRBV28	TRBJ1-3	TGTGCCAGCAGGAGAGATATGCCAAACACCATATATTTT	CASRRDMPNTIYF
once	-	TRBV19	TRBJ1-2	TGTGCCAGTAGTATCAGCCCGGCGGAATTCTATGGCTACACCTTC	CASSISPAEFYGYTF
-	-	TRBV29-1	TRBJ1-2	TGCAGCGTTGAGGGTGAGGATGGCTACACCTTC	CSVEGEDGYTF
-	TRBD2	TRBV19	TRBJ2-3	TGTGCCAGCAACCGGGGGGATACAGATACGCAGTATTTT	CASNRGDTDTQYF
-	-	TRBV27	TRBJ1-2	TGTGCCAGCAGGCCAGAGTGGGCAGATCACTATGGCTACACCTTC	CASRPEWADHYGYTF
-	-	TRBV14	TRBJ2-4	TGTGCCAGCAGCCGGAGTTGGGGACAAAACATTCAGTACTTC	CASSRSWGQNIQYF
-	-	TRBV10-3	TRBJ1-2	TGTGCCATCAGTGAGTCTACAGGGAGCTATGGCTACACCTTC	CAISESTGSYGYTF
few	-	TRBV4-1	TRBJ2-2	TGCGCCAGCAGCCAAGTGGCCGGGACTCCCACCGGGGAGCTGTTTTTT	CASSQVAGTPTGELFF
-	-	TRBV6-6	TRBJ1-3	TGTGCCAGCAGTTACTCAGGGTCTGGAAACACCATATATTTT	CASSYSGSGNTIYF
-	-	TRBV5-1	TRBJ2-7	TGCGCCAGCAGCTTGTCCGGGAGCAGGGACGAGCAGTACTTC	CASSLSGSRDEQYF
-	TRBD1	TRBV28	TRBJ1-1	TGTGCCAGCAGTCCCGGGACAGGGCCAAATTCTGAAGCTTTCTTT	CASSPGTGPNSEAFF
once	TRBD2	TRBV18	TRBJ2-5	TGTGCCAGCTCACCACCGGGGGGGTCGTACCAAGAGACCCAGTACTTC	CASSPPGGSYQETQYF
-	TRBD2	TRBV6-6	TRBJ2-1	TGTGCCAGCAGTCTAGCGGGAGTTCCCTCCTACAATGAGCAGTTCTTC	CASSLAGVPSYNEQFF
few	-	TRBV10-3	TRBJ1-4	TGTGCCATTAAAGGGGTTGGCGAAAAACTGTTTTTT	CAIKGVGEKLFF
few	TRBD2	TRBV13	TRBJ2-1	TGTGCCAGCAGCTACGCCGGGACTAGAGTCTTTGAGCAGTTCTTC	CASSYAGTRVFEQFF
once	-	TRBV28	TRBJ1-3	TGTGCCAGCAGTTTAAATTCTGGGGTACGGGGGCGGGACACCATATATTTT	CASSLNSGVRGRDTIYF
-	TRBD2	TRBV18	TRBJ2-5	TGTGCCAGCGGACCCCCGACTAGCACAGAGACCCAGTACTTC	CASGPPTSTETQYF
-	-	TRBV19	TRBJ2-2	TGTGCCAGTAGTTGGGGGACTTCCTCCAACACCGGGGAGCTGTTTTTT	CASSWGTSSNTGELFF
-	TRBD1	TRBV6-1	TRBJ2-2	TGTGCCAGCAGCGCAGGGGGCGCAGGAACCGGGGAGCTGTTTTTT	CASSAGGAGTGELFF
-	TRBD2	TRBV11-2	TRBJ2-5	TGTGCCAGCAGCTTAGAGGGGCTAGCGGGGGAGACCCAGTACTTC	CASSLEGLAGETQYF
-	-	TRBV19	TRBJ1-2	TGTGCCAGTAGTATCGAGGAGAACTATGGCTACACCTTC	CASSIEENYGYTF
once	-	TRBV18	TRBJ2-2	TGTGCCAGCTCACTCTATAGCGGTTCGGGAGTAACCACCGGGGAGCTGTTTTTT	CASSLYSGSGVTTGELFF
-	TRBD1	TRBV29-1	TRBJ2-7	TGCAGCGCCTCAACAAGGACAGGCTCCTACGAGCAGTACTTC	CSASTRTGSYEQYF
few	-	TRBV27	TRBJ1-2	TGTGCCAGCAGCAACGGCCGGGTCAGCTACACCTTC	CASSNGRVSYTF
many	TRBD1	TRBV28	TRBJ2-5	TGTGCCAGCAGTTTAAGGCGTTCAGGGGGTAGACAAGAGACCCAGTACTTC	CASSLRRSGGRQETQYF
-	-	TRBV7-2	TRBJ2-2	TGTGCCAGCAACCCGGGAAGGGCCGGGGAGCTGTTTTTT	CASNPGRAGELFF
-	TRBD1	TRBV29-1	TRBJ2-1	TGCAGCGTTGAGGGACAGGGGTTGGGTAATGAGCAGTTCTTC	CSVEGQGLGNEQFF
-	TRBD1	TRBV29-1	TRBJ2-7	TGCAGCGTGGGGGACAGAGCTATAACCTACGAGCAGTACTTC	CSVGDRAITYEQYF
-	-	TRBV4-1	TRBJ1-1	TGCGCCAGCAGCCAAGCCCTAGGGCGGGTAGGGACTGAAGCTTTCTTT	CASSQALGRVGTEAFF
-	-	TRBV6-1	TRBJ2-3	TGTGCCAGCAGTGTAGGAGCGGCAGATACGCAGTATTTT	CASSVGAADTQYF
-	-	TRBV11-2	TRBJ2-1	TGTGCCAGCAGCTTCCAACAGGGCTATGAGCAGTTCTTC	CASSFQQGYEQFF
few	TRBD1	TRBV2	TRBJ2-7	TGTGCCAGCAGTCGGACAGGGGGTTCCTACGAGCAGTACTTC	CASSRTGGSYEQYF
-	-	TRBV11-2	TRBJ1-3	TGTGCCAGCAGCCTGGGGCTGGTCTTCAACTCTGGAAACACCATATATTTT	CASSLGLVFNSGNTIYF